This note documents a single TCR beta chain sequence. No antigen is known for it. Assay: immunoSEQ multiplex PCR; the TCRdb copy retains only in-frame clones and omits some. The sample holds 150,000 to 200,000 clones, approximately 90% seen once. The entry originates in a study of Ad26.COV2.S vaccination and SARS-CoV-2 variants. Germline V gives CDR1 MNHEY, CDR2 SMNVEV (reference sequence). This CDR3 is 14 amino acids long. The ends lost 8 bases at V and 3 bases at J; junction bases unmatched: 6. General study findings and limits: An underestimation of total T cell responses may have resulted from the TCR breadth and depth analyses. It was reported that spike-specific CD8+ and CD4+ T cell responses were substantially broad after vaccination. Across vaccine and placebo recipients, the breadth of non-spike TCRs was similar. Spike-specific TCR breadth ran higher among vaccine recipients than placebo recipients.

The sample in question was peripheral blood, obtained after recovery from COVID-19. The chain recombines TRBV27 with TRBJ1-5; 8 bases match TRBD1. The sequence derives from a human donor who had recovered from COVID-19. CDR3 sequence reads: CASAQGAANQPQHF. DNA for the CDR3: TGTGCCAGCGCCCAGGGGGCTGCCAATCAGCCCCAGCATTTT.